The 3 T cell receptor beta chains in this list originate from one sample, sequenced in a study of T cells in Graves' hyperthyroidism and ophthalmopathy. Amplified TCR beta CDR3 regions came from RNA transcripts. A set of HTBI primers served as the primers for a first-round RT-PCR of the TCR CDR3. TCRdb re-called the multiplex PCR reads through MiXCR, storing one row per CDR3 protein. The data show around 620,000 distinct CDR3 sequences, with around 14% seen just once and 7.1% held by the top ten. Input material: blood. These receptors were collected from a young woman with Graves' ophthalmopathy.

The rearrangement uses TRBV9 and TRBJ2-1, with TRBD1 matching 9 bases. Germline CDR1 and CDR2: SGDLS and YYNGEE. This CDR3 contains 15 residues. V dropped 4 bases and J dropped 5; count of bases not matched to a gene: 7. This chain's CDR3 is CASSPRDRAHNEQFF. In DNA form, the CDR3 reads TGTGCCAGCAGCCCCCGGGACAGGGCCCACAATGAGCAGTTCTTC.

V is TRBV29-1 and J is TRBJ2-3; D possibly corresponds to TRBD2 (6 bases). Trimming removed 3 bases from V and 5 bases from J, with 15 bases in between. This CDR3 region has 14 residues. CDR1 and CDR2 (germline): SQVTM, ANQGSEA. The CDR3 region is CSVEGREWGDTQYF. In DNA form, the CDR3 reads TGCAGCGTTGAGGGACGGGAGTGGGGAGATACGCAGTATTTT.

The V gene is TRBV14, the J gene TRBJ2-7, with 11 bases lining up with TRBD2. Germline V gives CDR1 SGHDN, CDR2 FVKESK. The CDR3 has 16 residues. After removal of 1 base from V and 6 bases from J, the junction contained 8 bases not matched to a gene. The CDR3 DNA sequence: TGTGCCAGCAGCCAAGTAATCGGGCTAGCGGGAGGCGAGCAGTACTTC. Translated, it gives CASSQVIGLAGGEQYF.